The rows below give T cell receptor beta chains drawn from one sample of a study of OX40 agonist ivuxolimab in advanced cancers. Produced via immunoSEQ multiplex PCR; TCRdb's table is partial and in-frame only. The sample carries more than 60,000 clones, 85% recorded once. The material sequenced was CD4+ or CD8+ T cells sorted from blood, taken in a trial of the OX40 agonist ivuxolimab. The origin of the receptors is an adult with an advanced solid tumor such as melanoma, head and neck, liver or kidney cancer. Each CDR3 is given with its conserved first and last residue.

>TRBV19|TRBJ1-2
CASSIGRANSNYGYTF
>TRBV19|TRBJ1-5
CASSPITSSNQPQHF
>TRBV30|TRBJ1-5
CAWNRELNQPQHF
>TRBV15|TRBJ1-6
CATSRGKWDRQNSPLHF
>TRBV5-6|TRBJ2-3
CASSLTSGYYDTQYF
>TRBV18|TRBJ1-4
CASSPSAGTNEKLFF
>TRBV5-6|TRBJ1-1
CASSLSFAEAFF
>TRBV28|TRBJ1-5
CASSRGGYSNQPQHF
>TRBV9|TRBJ2-2
CASSPGQGAKFTGELFF
>TRBV4-3|TRBJ1-2
CASSHTGGGGYTF
>TRBV7-3|TRBJ2-5
CASSLTAGTGEETQYF
>TRBV5-1|TRBJ2-7
CASSLEGTGGHEQYF
>TRBV5-1|TRBJ1-4
CASSLSVPNANEKLFF
>TRBV6-1|TRBJ1-5
CATTGFERSNQPQHF
>TRBV7-2|TRBJ1-6
CASSLVGGTNSPLHF
>TRBV18|TRBJ2-3
CASSATHGGGGDTQYF
>TRBV21-1|TRBJ1-1
CASRGATGFKDTEAFF
>TRBV18|TRBJ2-5
CASSPPGVQETQYF
>TRBV7-6|TRBJ2-1
CASSRRGGYNEQFF
>TRBV7-2|TRBJ2-7
CASSPGDYEQYF
>TRBV7-2|TRBJ2-1
CASSLWAGLTNEQFF
>TRBV7-8|TRBJ1-1
CASSLEGRANTEAFF